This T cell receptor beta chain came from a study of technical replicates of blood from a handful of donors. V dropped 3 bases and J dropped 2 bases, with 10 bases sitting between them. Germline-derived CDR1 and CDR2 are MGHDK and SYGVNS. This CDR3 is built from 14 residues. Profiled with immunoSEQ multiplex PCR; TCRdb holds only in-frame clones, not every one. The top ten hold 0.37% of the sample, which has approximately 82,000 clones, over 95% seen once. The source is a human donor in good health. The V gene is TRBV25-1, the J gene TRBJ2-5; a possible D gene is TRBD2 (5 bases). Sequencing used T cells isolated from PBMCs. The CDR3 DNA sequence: TGTGCCAGCAGTGATAATAAGCGGCAAGAGACCCAGTACTTC. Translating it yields CASSDNKRQETQYF.